Below, 10 T cell receptor beta chains from the same sample are listed, as sequenced in a study of T-cell memory formation after mild COVID-19. MiXCR, applied by TCRdb to the 5' RACE reads, yields one record per CDR3 protein. This repertoire shows 300,000 to 400,000 distinct CDR3 sequences, about a sixth found once; its top ten account for about 20%. The material sequenced was PBMCs or a T cell subset sorted from them (not recorded which). The receptors stem from a man aged 18 to 29 who had mild COVID-19 (a few samples of this study predate the infection). Cell type and time point are not known.

This chain joins TRBV7-2 and TRBJ2-2, with a tentative D call TRBD2 (5 bases). Between the trimmed V and J ends, which lost 5 bases and 1 base, there was a span of 11 bases. Germline lookup yields CDR1 SGHTA and CDR2 FQGNSA. CDR3 length: 15 amino acids. CDR3 nucleotides: TGTGCCAGCAGCCCCCTGGGAGTGAACACCGGGGAGCTGTTTTTT. Protein: CASSPLGVNTGELFF. The full variable domain, with the rest looked up from reference TRBV7-2 and TRBJ2-2, is GAGVSQSPSNKVTEKGKDVELRCDPISGHTALYWYRQSLGQGLEFLIYFQGNSAPDKSGLPSDRFSAERTGGSVSTLTIQRTQQEDSAVYLCASSPLGVNTGELFFGEGSRLTVL.

The V call is TRBV12-3 or TRBV12-4, the J call TRBJ1-2, with D maybe TRBD1 (5 bases). This CDR3 contains 13 residues. Trimming pared 6 bases from V and 6 bases from J, leaving 14 bases between. The CDR3 DNA reads as TGTGCCAGCAGGGGGCCAGGGCTCAATGGCTACACCTTC. The encoded protein is CASRGPGLNGYTF.

This clonotype has a handful of counts. This chain uses TRBV7-8 with TRBJ2-1; D is perhaps TRBD1 (5 bases). This CDR3 has 14 residues. Germline assignment: CDR1 SGHVS and CDR2 FQNEAQ. Trimming cost V 5 bases and J 6 bases, with 14 bases left between them. The chain's CDR3 is CASSPSGRVNEQFF. The CDR3 DNA sequence: TGTGCCAGCAGCCCATCGGGCAGGGTCAATGAGCAGTTCTTC.

This clonotype was detected a few times. This sequence joins TRBV6-5 and TRBJ2-6; perhaps TRBD1 as D (5 bases). Germline assignment: CDR1 MNHEY and CDR2 SVGAGI. Trimming stripped 2 bases from V and 2 bases from J, with 13 bases between. This CDR3 has 17 residues. CDR3 in amino acids: CASSYRGPFTGANVLTF. DNA of the CDR3: TGTGCCAGCAGTTACAGGGGCCCGTTTACTGGGGCCAACGTCCTGACTTTC.

This chain links TRBV27 with TRBJ1-2; 7 bases match TRBD1. CDR3 size: 14 residues. Looked up from germline, CDR1 is MNHEY and CDR2 is SMNVEV (reference sequence). The V segment lost 4 bases and the J segment 3 bases; nucleotides outside the gene matches: 5. CDR3 in amino acids: CASSYSTGYYGYTF. The CDR3 nucleotides read TGTGCCAGCAGTTACTCGACAGGGTACTATGGCTACACCTTC.

This chain joins TRBV12-3 or TRBV12-4 and TRBJ2-3; TRBD2 is a possible D gene (7 bases). The CDR3 totals 12 residues. V lost 3 bases and J lost 11, with 12 bases in between. The CDR3 loop reads CASSLGGLEQYF. DNA for the CDR3: TGTGCCAGCAGTTTGGGGGGGCTAGAGCAGTATTTT.

The chain couples TRBV4-1 to TRBJ1-1, with TRBD1 as a possible D gene (5 bases). V was cut by 2 bases and J by 8 bases, with 21 bases left in between. CDR3 length: 16 residues. The V gene's germline CDR1 is MGHRA and CDR2 YSYEKL. The CDR3 nucleotides read TGCGCCAGCAGCCAAAGAGTTTTGGGACGGACCGCCGAAGCTTTCTTT. Its translation is CASSQRVLGRTAEAFF.

This clonotype was seen only a few times. This sequence joins TRBV7-9 and TRBJ2-5; D call uncertain. V lost 1 base, J lost 5 bases, and 5 bases lay in between. Germline values: CDR1 SEHNR, CDR2 FQNEAQ (reference sequence). The CDR3 spans 12 residues. The CDR3 here is CASSLGTETQYF. As DNA, the CDR3 is TGTGCCAGCAGCTTAGGGACGGAGACCCAGTACTTC.

The V gene is TRBV18, the J gene TRBJ2-7, with unresolved D. V lost 6 bases to trimming and J lost 4 bases, with 10 bases between them. Looked up from germline, CDR1 is KGHSH and CDR2 is LQKENI. The CDR3 is made up of 12 amino acids. The DNA for the CDR3 is TGTGCCAGCTCCTTTTCAGGATACGAGCAGTACGTC. Its protein is CASSFSGYEQYV.

This chain links TRBV12-3 or TRBV12-4 with TRBJ2-3; 9 bases are a match to TRBD2. Losses at the gene ends were 7 bases for V and 0 bases for J; bases not matched to a gene: 5. This CDR3 is built from 15 residues. The CDR3 nucleotides read TGTGCCAGCACCCTAGCGGGGATAAGCACAGATACGCAGTATTTT. Translation: CASTLAGISTDTQYF.